These 18 T cell receptor beta chains share one sample of origin, sequenced in a study of early T cells in non-severe SARS-CoV-2 infection. Each CDR3 protein is one row after TCRdb ran MiXCR on the 5' RACE reads. This table holds about 69,000 distinct CDR3 sequences, over 3.5% found once. The sequences come from whole blood, collected at baseline. The source is an adult who was a healthcare worker with PCR-confirmed SARS-CoV-2 infection or an uninfected control (not recorded which). The donor label of this sample is uncertain.

This clonotype was counted at least ten times. V and J are TRBV7-6 and TRBJ1-6, with TRBD1 matching over 7 bases. Trimming at V came to 5 bases and at J to 13 bases, leaving 14 bases not matched to a gene. Per the germline V gene, CDR1 is SGHVS and CDR2 is FNYEAQ. The CDR3 has 15 amino acids. The DNA for the CDR3 is TGTGCCAGCAGCCGTGGGACAGCCGATGACGCCCCCCTCCACTTT. Protein sequence: CASSRGTADDAPLHF. Based on the CDR3 plus reference TRBV7-6 and TRBJ1-6, the full variable domain is GAGVSQSPRYKVTKRGQDVALRCDPISGHVSLYWYRQALGQGPEFLTYFNYEAQQDKSGLPNDRFSAERPEGSISTLTIQRTEQRDSAMYRCASSRGTADDAPLHFGNGTRLTVT.

This clonotype has more than one count but fewer than ten. The J gene is TRBJ1-5, the V gene TRBV7-2; maybe TRBD1 (5 bases). CDR1 is SGHTA and CDR2 is FQGNSA in the germline V gene. The CDR3 runs 15 residues. V gave up 2 bases and J gave up 0 bases, with 8 bases separating them. CDR3 coding DNA: TGTGCCAGCAGCTTATTTCAGGGTAGCAATCAGCCCCAGCATTTT. Encoded protein: CASSLFQGSNQPQHF. The full variable domain, its missing parts supplied by reference TRBV7-2 and TRBJ1-5, is GAGVSQSPSNKVTEKGKDVELRCDPISGHTALYWYRQSLGQGLEFLIYFQGNSAPDKSGLPSDRFSAERTGGSVSTLTIQRTQQEDSAVYLCASSLFQGSNQPQHFGDGTRLSIL.

In its sample, this clonotype was seen many times. The genes are TRBV9 and TRBJ2-3; 11 positions match TRBD2. V shed 4 bases and J 0 bases; nucleotides not matched to a gene: 4. Germline loops: CDR1 SGDLS, CDR2 YYNGEE. This CDR3 contains 16 residues. CDR3 nucleotides: TGTGCCAGCAGCTTCCGACTAGCGGGGAGCACAGATACGCAGTATTTT. Translating gives CASSFRLAGSTDTQYF.

This clonotype appeared a few times. V usage is TRBV27 and J usage is TRBJ1-5; 10 positions agree with TRBD1. Losses at the gene ends were 7 bases for V and 5 bases for J; bases not matched to a gene: 5. The germline V gene encodes CDR1 MNHEY and CDR2 SMNVEV (reference sequence). The CDR3 covers 14 residues. The CDR3, as DNA: TGTGCCAGCATGGTGACAGGGGGCTATCAGCCCCAGCATTTT. Its protein product is CASMVTGGYQPQHF.

This clonotype was found many times. The V gene is TRBV4-1, the J gene TRBJ2-4, with TRBD2 identical over 13 bases. There are 19 residues in the CDR3. CDR1 MGHRA and CDR2 YSYEKL come from the germline V gene. J lost 2 bases, V lost 0 bases, and 7 bases had no gene match. The CDR3 loop reads CASSQELAGGQRPKNIQYF. CDR3 in DNA: TGCGCCAGCAGCCAAGAACTAGCGGGGGGGCAACGACCCAAAAACATTCAGTACTTC.

The table lists this clonotype with many counts. Written as DNA, the CDR3 is TGCAGTGCTAGGTCTAGCGGGGGGGCCTCCGCCACAGATACGCAGTATTTT. Translated, it gives CSARSSGGASATDTQYF. The chain is built from TRBV20-1 and TRBJ2-3; 12 bases agree with TRBD2. CDR3 length equals 17 residues. With V trimmed by 3 bases and J by 2 bases, 9 bases remained unmatched. From germline, CDR1 is DFQATT and CDR2 SNEGSKA (reference sequence).

This clonotype has just a few counts. J is TRBJ2-7 and V is TRBV4-3; TRBD1 matches at 7 bases. CDR1 LGHNA and CDR2 YSLEER come from the germline V gene. CDR3 length: 14 residues. V lost 4 bases, J lost 3 bases, and 6 bases stayed unmatched. CDR3 nucleotide sequence: TGCGCCAGCAGCCTGAGGACAGGCCACTACGAGCAGTACTTC. Translation gives CASSLRTGHYEQYF.

This clonotype has more than one count but fewer than ten. The chain carries TRBV20-1 and TRBJ2-7; tentative D call: TRBD2 (6 bases). V was shortened by 6 bases and J by 2 bases, with 20 bases between the two germline ends. Germline V gene sequence: CDR1 DFQATT, CDR2 SNEGSKA (reference sequence). The CDR3 runs 15 residues. CDR3 sequence reads: CSAHDRVGLPYEQYF. DNA for the CDR3: TGCAGTGCCCACGATCGGGTAGGACTACCCTACGAGCAGTACTTC.

The chain couples TRBV20-1 to TRBJ1-1; D is possibly TRBD1 (6 bases). The CDR3 runs to 15 residues. V lost 3 bases, J lost 3 bases, and 17 bases lay in between. Germline CDR1 DFQATT, CDR2 SNEGSKA (reference sequence). The CDR3 loop is CSAREQGRVDTEAFF. The CDR3 coding sequence is TGCAGTGCTAGGGAACAGGGTAGGGTGGACACTGAAGCTTTCTTT.

This clonotype occurred many times. The J gene is TRBJ1-5, the V gene TRBV7-2; TRBD1 matches 8 bases. V lost 6 bases to trimming and J lost 3 bases; unmatched junction nucleotides: 7. The germline CDR1 and CDR2 sequences are SGHTA and FQGNSA. The CDR3 loop spans 15 amino acids. The CDR3 DNA is TGTGCCAGCAGACGGAACAGGGGGATCAATCAGCCCCAGCATTTT. Translating it yields CASRRNRGINQPQHF.

This clonotype was picked up a small number of times. The CDR3 protein is CASSDVKGAGNQPQHF. For the CDR3, the DNA is TGTGCCAGCAGTGACGTAAAGGGGGCTGGCAATCAGCCCCAGCATTTT. The rearrangement joins TRBV25-1 to TRBJ1-5; TRBD1 agrees at 7 bases. CDR1 is MGHDK, CDR2 SYGVNS, per germline. Trimming cost V 3 bases and J 2 bases; bases outside gene matches: 7. This CDR3 region has 16 residues.

The V and J genes are TRBV20-1 and TRBJ2-3, with D maybe TRBD1 (5 bases). Looked up from germline, CDR1 is DFQATT and CDR2 is SNEGSKA (reference sequence). CDR3 size: 15 residues. Between the trimmed V and J ends, which lost 4 bases and 2 bases, there was a span of 16 bases. The CDR3 coding sequence is TGCAGTGCTATTCCGGCAGGGCAACTCACAGATACGCAGTATTTT. The encoded protein is CSAIPAGQLTDTQYF.

This clonotype was detected many times. The chain recombines TRBV7-2 with TRBJ2-7, with TRBD1 matching 7 bases. Losses at the gene ends were 5 bases for V and 4 bases for J; bases not matched to a gene: 11. This CDR3 is 15 amino acids long. The germline gives CDR1 SGHTA, CDR2 FQGNSA. The CDR3 loop is CASSPSGATGYEQYF. The CDR3 nucleotides are TGTGCCAGCAGCCCAAGTGGGGCGACAGGGTACGAGCAGTACTTC.

The chain recombines TRBV2 with TRBJ2-2; tentative D call: TRBD1 (5 bases). The germline CDR1 and CDR2 sequences are SNHLY and FYNNEI. The CDR3 totals 15 residues. The ends were cut back, 3 bases at V and 4 bases at J, with 12 bases in the middle. As DNA, the CDR3 is TGTGCCAGCAGTGACAGGGTTTTTGTCACCGGGGAGCTGTTTTTT. This encodes CASSDRVFVTGELFF.

This clonotype was seen repeatedly, ten times or more. The gene calls are TRBV5-1 and TRBJ2-2; TRBD2 is a possible D gene (5 bases). Trimming pared 2 bases from V and 0 bases from J, leaving 8 bases between. This CDR3 has 15 residues. From germline, CDR1 is SGHRS and CDR2 YFSETQ. The CDR3 protein is CASSLRTANTGELFF. CDR3 nucleotides: TGCGCCAGCAGCTTAAGGACTGCGAACACCGGGGAGCTGTTTTTT.

This clonotype was picked up a small number of times. The rearrangement joins TRBV12-3 or TRBV12-4 to TRBJ2-3; a possible D gene is TRBD2 (7 bases). This CDR3 contains 15 residues. V lost 8 bases, J lost 2 bases, and 17 bases lay in between. In DNA, the CDR3 is TGTGCCAGCTGTCGGGGCGGGGGCACCACAGATACGCAGTATTTT. Amino acid sequence: CASCRGGGTTDTQYF.

The chain combines TRBV5-1 with TRBJ2-3; unclear D gene. V was clipped by 2 bases and J by 4 bases, with 5 bases between them. Germline V gene sequence: CDR1 SGHRS, CDR2 YFSETQ. This CDR3 is built from 12 residues. Here the CDR3 DNA reads TGCGCCAGCAGCTTCTATGCAGATACGCAGTATTTT. Its translation is CASSFYADTQYF.

This sequence joins TRBV6-2 or TRBV6-3 and TRBJ1-2; D not resolved. CDR3 length: 11 residues. From germline, CDR1 is MNHEY and CDR2 SVGEGT. The V end lost 7 bases, the J end lost 8 bases, and 11 bases lay between the germline ends. The DNA of the CDR3 is TGTGCCAGCACCGGGGATTACGGCTACACCTTC. Its protein product is CASTGDYGYTF.